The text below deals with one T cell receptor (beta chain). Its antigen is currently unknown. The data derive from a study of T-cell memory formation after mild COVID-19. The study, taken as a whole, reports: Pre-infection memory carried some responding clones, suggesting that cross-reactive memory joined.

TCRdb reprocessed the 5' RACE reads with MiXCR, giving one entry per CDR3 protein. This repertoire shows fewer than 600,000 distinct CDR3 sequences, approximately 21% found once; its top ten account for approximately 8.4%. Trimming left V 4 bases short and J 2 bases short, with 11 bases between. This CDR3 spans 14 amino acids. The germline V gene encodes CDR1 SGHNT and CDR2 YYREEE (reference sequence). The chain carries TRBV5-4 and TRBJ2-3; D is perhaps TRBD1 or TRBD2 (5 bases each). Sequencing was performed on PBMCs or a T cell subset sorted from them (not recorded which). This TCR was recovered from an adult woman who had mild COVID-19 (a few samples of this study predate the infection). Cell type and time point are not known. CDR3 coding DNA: TGTGCCAGCAGCAGGGACGGCTACACAGATACGCAGTATTTT. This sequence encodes CASSRDGYTDTQYF.